The sequence of this T cell receptor (beta chain) was determined in a study of cytotoxic CD8 clonotypes in ibrutinib-treated CLL. Study details: Mean values per sample were 250,000 to 300,000 productive templates and 94,082 productive rearrangements.

TCRdb's copy holds only in-frame clones and misses some; the assay was immunoSEQ multiplex PCR. Among over 150,000 clones listed, approximately 72% were seen once. V lost 5 bases to trimming and J lost 4 bases; unmatched junction nucleotides: 4. This CDR3 has 14 residues. Germline lookup yields CDR1 SGHTA and CDR2 FQGNSA. This clone was detected a few times. Here the sequenced sample was PBMCs, taken after 24 months of ibrutinib treatment. The chain couples TRBV7-2 to TRBJ2-7, with TRBD2 matching over 11 bases. The TCR sequence derives from a human donor with chronic lymphocytic leukemia. The CDR3 DNA follows: TGTGCCAGCAGCCGCCTAGCGGGGGGTTACGAGCAGTACTTC. Translating it yields CASSRLAGGYEQYF. The full variable domain, in which reference TRBV7-2 and TRBJ2-7 provide the parts outside the CDR3, is GAGVSQSPSNKVTEKGKDVELRCDPISGHTALYWYRQSLGQGLEFLIYFQGNSAPDKSGLPSDRFSAERTGGSVSTLTIQRTQQEDSAVYLCASSRLAGGYEQYFGPGTRLTVT.